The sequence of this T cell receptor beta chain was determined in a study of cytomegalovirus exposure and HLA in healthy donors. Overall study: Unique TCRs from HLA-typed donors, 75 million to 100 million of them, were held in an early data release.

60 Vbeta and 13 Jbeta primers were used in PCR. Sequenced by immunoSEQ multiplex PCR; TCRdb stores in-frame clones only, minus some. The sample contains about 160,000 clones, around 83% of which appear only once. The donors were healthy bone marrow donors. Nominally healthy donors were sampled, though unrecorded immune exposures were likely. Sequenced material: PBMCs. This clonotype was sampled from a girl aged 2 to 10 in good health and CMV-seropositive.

CDR3 region: CAISSSYEQYF. CDR3 in DNA: TGTGCCATTAGCAGCTCCTACGAGCAGTACTTC. V usage is TRBV10-3 and J usage is TRBJ2-7; D remains ambiguous. This CDR3 region has 11 residues. CDR1 and CDR2 (germline): ENHRY, SYGVKD. The V gene lost 9 bases and the J gene lost 0 bases, with 6 bases spanning the gap.